This T cell receptor beta chain was retrieved from a study of cytomegalovirus exposure and HLA in healthy donors. This clone was recorded only once. The CDR3 contains 14 residues. Germline V gene sequence: CDR1 MNHEY, CDR2 SVGAGI. V was trimmed by 2 bases and J by 6 bases, leaving 14 bases between them. Primers for the PCR totalled 60 Vbeta and 13 Jbeta. Some clones are missing from TCRdb's copy, which holds only in-frame ones; the method was immunoSEQ multiplex PCR. The data contain a few hundred thousand clones, 75% to 80% of them singletons. The V gene is TRBV6-5, the J gene TRBJ2-7, with D possibly being TRBD1 (5 bases). This TCR came from a man between 18 and 29 years old in good health and CMV-seronegative. The sequenced sample was PBMCs. Here the CDR3 DNA reads TGTGCCAGCAGTTACGTTCCTCAGGGCATCGAGCAGTACTTC. Translating gives CASSYVPQGIEQYF.